This T cell receptor beta chain was identified in a study of blood T cell repertoires in COVID-19. Study-level information: The United States, Italy and Spain supplied acute and convalescent COVID-19 samples.

CDR3 size: 14 residues. Germline CDR1 reads SGDLS; CDR2 reads YYNGEE. Trimming cost V 0 bases and J 2 bases, with 6 bases left between them. Only in-frame clones appear in the TCRdb table, and some are missing; sequencing was by immunoSEQ multiplex PCR. The table shows approximately 87,000 clones, with around 89% occurring only once. The rearrangement links TRBV9 to TRBJ1-3; no clear D. The receptor comes from a man between 65 and 85 years old with active or convalescent COVID-19. The sample was peripheral blood. CDR3 amino acids: CASSVVETGNTIYF. The CDR3, as DNA: TGTGCCAGCAGCGTAGTAGAAACTGGAAACACCATATATTTT.